Listed below are T cell receptor beta chains from one sample, sequenced in a study of shared clonotypes between healthy human individuals. Sequencing used immunoSEQ multiplex PCR; TCRdb keeps in-frame clones, though not all of them. Of around 700,000 clones in the sample, approximately 90% were seen once. What was sequenced was naive CD8+ T cells sorted from blood. The receptors come from a young man in good health. Both conserved end residues are part of each CDR3. D genes are given only for firm matches. Clone size is not always given. Where it is, it says once, few, many or a class for expanded clones.

v_gene	j_gene	abundance	d_gene	CDR3nt	CDR3aa
TRBV9	TRBJ2-7	.	TRBD2	TGTGCCAGCAGCCTTGGGACTAGCTCCTACGAGCAGTACTTC	CASSLGTSSYEQYF
TRBV14	TRBJ2-1	once	.	TGTGCCAGCAGCTCGAGCGGCAATGAGCAGTTCTTC	CASSSSGNEQFF
TRBV5-6	TRBJ2-7	once	TRBD1	TGTGCCAGCAGCTTACGGCTAGGACTGGGACAGGGTAACGAGCAGTACTTC	CASSLRLGLGQGNEQYF
TRBV4-1	TRBJ1-2	.	TRBD1	TGCGCCAGCAGCCTCCATCCGGGACAGGGGGTCAACTATGGCTACACCTTC	CASSLHPGQGVNYGYTF
TRBV29-1	TRBJ2-5	.	.	TGCAGCGTTGATTTGGAGACTGAACAAGAGACCCAGTACTTC	CSVDLETEQETQYF
TRBV5-1	TRBJ2-2	.	.	TGCGCCAGCAGCTTGGCCGTTCCGCCGACAGAGTTGAACACCGGGGAGCTGTTTTTT	CASSLAVPPTELNTGELFF
TRBV5-4	TRBJ2-7	.	TRBD1	TGTGCCAGCAGCTCTCCTCGGGACAGCACCTACGAGCAGTACTTC	CASSSPRDSTYEQYF
TRBV7-9	TRBJ1-5	.	TRBD1	TGTGCCAGCAGCTTAGCGGACAGGGAGACGGGTCAGCCCCAGCATTTT	CASSLADRETGQPQHF
TRBV27	TRBJ2-7	.	.	TGTGCCAGCAGTACAAGCTACGAGCAGTACTTC	CASSTSYEQYF
TRBV21-1	TRBJ1-1	.	.	TGTGCCAGCAGCAAACGGGAGGTGGGCACTGAAGCTTTCTTT	CASSKREVGTEAFF
TRBV7-9	TRBJ2-1	.	.	TGTGCCAGCTATGGACTACCCTCGGTCTTAGAGCAGTTCTTC	CASYGLPSVLEQFF
TRBV6-1	TRBJ1-5	.	TRBD1	TGTGCCAGCACCACAGGGGAGGGGGATCAGCCCCAGCATTTT	CASTTGEGDQPQHF
TRBV9	TRBJ1-1	.	.	TGTGCCAGCAGCAAAGCAGGGTGGGGGAACACTGAAGCTTTCTTT	CASSKAGWGNTEAFF
TRBV7-9	TRBJ2-7	.	.	TGTGCCACCTACGGGGGTACCTACTACGAGCAGTACTTC	CATYGGTYYEQYF
TRBV19	TRBJ1-4	once	TRBD1	TGTGCCAGTAAACCCCGGGACAGGGGGGATGAAAAACTGTTTTTT	CASKPRDRGDEKLFF
TRBV4-1	TRBJ1-5	.	.	TGCGCCAGCAGCCACCCCTCGGGGGGATTGAGCAATCAGCCCCAGCATTTT	CASSHPSGGLSNQPQHF
TRBV7-8	TRBJ2-3	.	.	TGTGCCAGCAGCTTCACGGATATCACGGCCTTAGCGTATACGCAGTATTTT	CASSFTDITALAYTQYF
TRBV19	TRBJ1-2	.	.	TGTGCCAGTAGTCCTCCACAAGGGGGGGATGGCTACACCTTC	CASSPPQGGDGYTF
TRBV7-7	TRBJ2-2	.	.	TGTGCCAGCGGGATGGCAGCGAACACCGGGGAGCTGTTTTTT	CASGMAANTGELFF
TRBV2	TRBJ2-3	.	.	TGTGCCAGCATAGGGGGGAGGGCCCCGACCGGAGATACGCAGTATTTT	CASIGGRAPTGDTQYF
TRBV6-5	TRBJ1-1	.	.	TGTGCCAGCAGTCAATGGGTATCCGTCCCTGAAGCTTTCTTT	CASSQWVSVPEAFF
TRBV7-6	TRBJ2-3	.	TRBD2	TGTGCCAGCAGCTTGGCGGGGGGCACAGATACGCAGTATTTT	CASSLAGGTDTQYF
TRBV5-1	TRBJ2-3	.	.	TGCGCCAGCAGCTTGAATGCCCCGAGACCCACAGATACGCAGTATTTT	CASSLNAPRPTDTQYF
TRBV7-9	TRBJ2-3	.	.	TGTGCCAGCAGCTTAGCGCGACCAGTACTGTATTTT	CASSLARPVLYF
TRBV19	TRBJ2-3	.	.	TGTGCCAGTAGTATCGCAGGGGCTAGCACAGATACGCAGTATTTT	CASSIAGASTDTQYF
TRBV11-2	TRBJ1-2	.	.	TGTGCCAGCAGCTTAGTGAAGGGAAGCGCGGGCTATGACTACACCTTC	CASSLVKGSAGYDYTF
TRBV15	TRBJ2-1	.	TRBD2	TGTGCCACCTCTAGCGGTGTCTACAATGAGCAGTTCTTC	CATSSGVYNEQFF
TRBV6-1	TRBJ1-1	.	.	TGTGCCAGCAGTGAAGCTGCGGGTGAAGCTTTCTTT	CASSEAAGEAFF
TRBV2	TRBJ2-7	.	.	TGTGCCAGCAGTGAACCTAGCTCCTACGAGCAGTACTTC	CASSEPSSYEQYF
TRBV28	TRBJ2-7	.	.	TGTGCCAGCAGTTTAGGGTTTGACGAGCAGTACTTC	CASSLGFDEQYF
TRBV10-3	TRBJ2-1	.	.	TGTGCCATCATGACCGGGAATGAGCAGTTCTTC	CAIMTGNEQFF
TRBV27	TRBJ2-2	.	.	TGTGCCAGCAGTGATACAGGGCCCGGGGAGCTGTTTTTT	CASSDTGPGELFF
TRBV25-1	TRBJ2-7	.	.	TGTGCCAGCTCCTTACAGGGCTACGAGCAGTACTTC	CASSLQGYEQYF
TRBV27	TRBJ2-1	.	.	TGTGCCAGCAGTCCGACTAGATCCAATGAGCAGTTCTTC	CASSPTRSNEQFF
TRBV7-3	TRBJ2-1	.	TRBD2	TGTGCCAGCAGCTCCGGGACTAGCGGGAGAGATGAGCAGTTCTTC	CASSSGTSGRDEQFF
TRBV6-5	TRBJ2-1	.	.	TGTGCCAGCAGTTACTCGAAAAGTTACAATGAGCAGTTCTTC	CASSYSKSYNEQFF
TRBV7-2	TRBJ2-7	.	.	TGTGCCAGCAGCTTCCCGGAGTCCTACGAGCAGTACTTC	CASSFPESYEQYF
TRBV15	TRBJ2-7	.	TRBD2	TGTGCCACCAGCAGAGGGTCTAGCGGGGTCAGCTCCTACGAGCAGTACTTC	CATSRGSSGVSSYEQYF
TRBV14	TRBJ1-5	medium-sized	.	TGTGCCAGCAGCCATTCAGGGTTGCAGCCCCAGCATTTT	CASSHSGLQPQHF
TRBV11-2	TRBJ2-1	once	TRBD1	TGTGCCAGCAGCACACGACAGGGAGTGGGCAATGAGCAGTTCTTC	CASSTRQGVGNEQFF
TRBV28	TRBJ1-3	.	TRBD1	TGTGCCAGCAGTTTGGGGACAGCTGGAAACACCATATATTTT	CASSLGTAGNTIYF
TRBV2	TRBJ1-5	.	.	TGTGCCAGCAGTTCTTCACTCACGGGAGCGGCGGCAGGGCCTCAGCCCCAGCATTTT	CASSSSLTGAAAGPQPQHF
TRBV7-9	TRBJ2-7	.	.	TGTGCCAGCAGCCCCCGTACTCGAAACCCCTACGAGCAGTACTTC	CASSPRTRNPYEQYF
TRBV9	TRBJ1-3	.	.	TGTGCCAGCAGCGACGTCCCAGGGTGGGACACCATATATTTT	CASSDVPGWDTIYF
TRBV2	TRBJ2-7	.	TRBD1	TGTGCCAGTAGCGAGGGGGCAGGACTTTCCTACGAGCAGTACTTC	CASSEGAGLSYEQYF
TRBV18	TRBJ1-2	.	.	TGTGCCAGCTCACCACCGAAGACCCACTATGGCTACACCTTC	CASSPPKTHYGYTF
TRBV4-3	TRBJ2-7	.	.	TGCGCCAGCAGCCAAGGGGTAGCGGACTCCTACGAGCAGTACTTC	CASSQGVADSYEQYF